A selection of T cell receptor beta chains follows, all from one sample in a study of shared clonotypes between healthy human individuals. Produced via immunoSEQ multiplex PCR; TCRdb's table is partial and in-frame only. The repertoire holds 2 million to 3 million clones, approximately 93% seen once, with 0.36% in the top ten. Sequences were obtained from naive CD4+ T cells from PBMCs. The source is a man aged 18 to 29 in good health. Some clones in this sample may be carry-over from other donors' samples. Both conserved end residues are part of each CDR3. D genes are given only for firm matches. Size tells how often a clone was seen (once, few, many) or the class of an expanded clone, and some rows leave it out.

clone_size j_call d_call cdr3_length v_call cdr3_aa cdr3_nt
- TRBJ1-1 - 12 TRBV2 CASTGEYTEAFF TGTGCCAGCACCGGCGAGTACACTGAAGCTTTCTTT
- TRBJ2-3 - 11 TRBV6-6 CASRDTNTQYF TGTGCCAGCAGGGACACTAATACGCAGTATTTT
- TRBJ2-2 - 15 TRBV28 CASSFGASNTGELFF TGTGCCAGCAGTTTTGGGGCCTCGAACACCGGGGAGCTGTTTTTT
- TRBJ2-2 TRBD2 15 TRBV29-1 CSVAASGRGTGELFF TGCAGCGTTGCCGCTAGCGGGAGAGGGACCGGGGAGCTGTTTTTT
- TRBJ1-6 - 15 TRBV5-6 CASSLENRRSSPLHF TGTGCCAGCAGCCTGGAAAACAGGAGGAGTTCACCCCTCCACTTT
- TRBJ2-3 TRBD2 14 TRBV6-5 CASSQGLATDTQYF TGTGCCAGCAGTCAAGGACTAGCCACAGATACGCAGTATTTT
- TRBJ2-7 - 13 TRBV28 CASTPGGWHEQYF TGTGCCAGCACCCCCGGCGGGTGGCACGAGCAGTACTTC
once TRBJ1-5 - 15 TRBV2 CASTAGRGGNQPQHF TGTGCCAGCACCGCGGGTAGGGGCGGCAATCAGCCCCAGCATTTT
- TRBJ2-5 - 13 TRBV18 CASSPGTLETQYF TGTGCCAGCTCACCAGGGACTCTGGAGACCCAGTACTTC
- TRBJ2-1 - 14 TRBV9 CASSARTAGSEQFF TGTGCCAGCAGCGCCCGGACGGCGGGTAGTGAGCAGTTCTTC
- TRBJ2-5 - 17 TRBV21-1 CASSHRDSRGNQETQYF TGTGCCAGCAGCCACCGGGACAGTCGTGGGAACCAAGAGACCCAGTACTTC
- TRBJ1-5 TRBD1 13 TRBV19 CASRTGEYQPQHF TGTGCCAGTCGGACAGGGGAGTATCAGCCCCAGCATTTT
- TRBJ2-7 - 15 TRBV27 CTISIADEGSYEQYF TGTACTATAAGTATTGCGGACGAGGGGTCCTACGAGCAGTACTTC
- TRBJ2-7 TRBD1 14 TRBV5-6 CASSGAGQGSMEYF TGTGCCAGCAGCGGGGCGGGACAGGGGTCCATGGAGTACTTC
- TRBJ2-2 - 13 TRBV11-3 CASSQRSTGELFF TGTGCCAGCAGCCAAAGATCTACCGGGGAGCTGTTTTTT
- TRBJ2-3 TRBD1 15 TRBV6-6 CASSQGARGTDTQYF TGTGCCAGCAGCCAGGGGGCCCGGGGCACAGATACGCAGTATTTT
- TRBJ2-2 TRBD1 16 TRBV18 CASSPVQGRNTGELFF TGTGCCAGCTCACCAGTACAGGGGCGAAACACCGGGGAGCTGTTTTTT
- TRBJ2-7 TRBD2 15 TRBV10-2 CASSGTASGRGEQYF TGCGCCAGCAGTGGGACTGCTAGCGGGAGGGGCGAGCAGTACTTC
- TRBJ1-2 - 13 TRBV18 CASSGAQNYGYTF TGTGCCAGCTCGGGGGCGCAGAACTATGGCTACACCTTC
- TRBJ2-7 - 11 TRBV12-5 CASGLVLEQYF TGTGCTAGTGGTTTGGTACTTGAGCAGTACTTC
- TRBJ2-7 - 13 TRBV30 CAWSPGPLYEQYF TGTGCCTGGAGTCCCGGGCCTCTATACGAGCAGTACTTC
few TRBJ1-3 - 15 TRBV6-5 CASSRTESSGNTIYF TGTGCCAGCAGTAGGACGGAAAGCTCTGGAAACACCATATATTTT
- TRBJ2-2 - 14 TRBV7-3 CASSLGRGTGELFF TGTGCCAGCAGCTTAGGCAGGGGAACCGGGGAGCTGTTTTTT
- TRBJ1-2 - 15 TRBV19 CASTPWGAGEYGYTF TGTGCCAGTACTCCCTGGGGGGCAGGGGAATATGGCTACACCTTC
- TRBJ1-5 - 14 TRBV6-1 CASNLGQYNQPQHF TGTGCCAGCAACCTCGGACAGTACAATCAGCCCCAGCATTTT
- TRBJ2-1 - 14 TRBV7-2 CASSLARENHEQFF TGTGCCAGCAGCTTGGCTCGGGAGAATCATGAGCAGTTCTTC
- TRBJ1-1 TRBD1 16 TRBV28 CASSFLKGQGSTEAFF TGTGCCAGCAGTTTTTTAAAGGGACAGGGGAGCACTGAAGCTTTCTTT
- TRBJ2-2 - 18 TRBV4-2 CASSQEGPSASNTGELFF TGTGCCAGCAGCCAAGAAGGACCCTCGGCTTCGAACACCGGGGAGCTGTTTTTT
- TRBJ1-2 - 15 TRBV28 CASSAKSGGGYGYTF TGTGCCAGCAGTGCCAAATCGGGGGGCGGCTATGGCTACACCTTC
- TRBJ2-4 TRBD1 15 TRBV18 CASSPIQGRQNIQYF TGTGCCAGCTCGCCTATACAGGGGCGGCAAAACATTCAGTACTTC
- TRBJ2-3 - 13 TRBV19 CASSITGTDTQYF TGTGCCAGTAGTATCACAGGGACAGATACGCAGTATTTT
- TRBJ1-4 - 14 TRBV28 CASSLGQGNEKLFF TGTGCCAGCAGTTTAGGGCAGGGGAATGAAAAACTGTTTTTT
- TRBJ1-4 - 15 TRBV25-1 CASSESLGSNEKLFF TGTGCCAGCAGTGAATCTTTGGGGTCTAATGAAAAACTGTTTTTT
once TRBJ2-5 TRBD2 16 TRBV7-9 CASSSRGLGPQETQYF TGTGCCAGCAGCTCTCGGGGACTAGGGCCTCAAGAGACCCAGTACTTC
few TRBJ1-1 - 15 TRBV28 CASSPVGPKNTEAFF TGTGCCAGCAGTCCGGTGGGACCGAAGAACACTGAAGCTTTCTTT
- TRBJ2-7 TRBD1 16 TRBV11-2 CASSNRVGTAIHEQYF TGTGCCAGCAGCAACAGGGTGGGGACAGCGATCCACGAGCAGTACTTC
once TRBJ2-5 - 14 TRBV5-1 CASSLGTLRETQYF TGCGCCAGCAGCCTGGGGACGTTGCGGGAGACCCAGTACTTC
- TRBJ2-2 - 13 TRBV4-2 CASSQLEIGELFF TGTGCCAGCAGCCAACTAGAAATCGGGGAGCTGTTTTTT
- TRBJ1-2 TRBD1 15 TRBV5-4 CASSLPGQGQRGYTF TGTGCCAGCAGCTTGCCGGGACAGGGACAACGAGGCTACACCTTC
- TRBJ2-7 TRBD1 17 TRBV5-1 CASSDPKPGQGVTEQYF TGCGCCAGCAGCGATCCCAAGCCGGGACAGGGGGTCACAGAGCAGTACTTC
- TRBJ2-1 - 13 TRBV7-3 CASSLVGENEQFF TGTGCCAGCAGCTTGGTCGGAGAGAATGAGCAGTTCTTC
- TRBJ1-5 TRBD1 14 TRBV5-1 CASSPGTGNQPQHF TGCGCCAGCAGTCCCGGGACAGGCAATCAGCCCCAGCATTTT
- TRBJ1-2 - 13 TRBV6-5 CASSSGQNYGYTF TGTGCCAGCAGTTCGGGGCAGAACTATGGCTACACCTTC
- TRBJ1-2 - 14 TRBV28 CASKSGRRLYGYTF TGTGCCAGCAAATCTGGGCGGAGGCTCTATGGCTACACCTTC
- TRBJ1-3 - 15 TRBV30 CAWSPSPGVGNTIYF TGTGCCTGGAGCCCCTCCCCGGGAGTGGGAAACACCATATATTTT
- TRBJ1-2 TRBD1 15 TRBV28 CASSPGQGWNYGYTF TGTGCCAGCAGCCCGGGACAGGGCTGGAACTATGGCTACACCTTC
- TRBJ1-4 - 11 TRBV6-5 CASSYGEKLFF TGTGCCAGCAGTTATGGTGAAAAACTGTTTTTT
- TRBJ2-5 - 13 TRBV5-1 CASSGLDGETQYF TGCGCCAGCAGTGGGCTTGACGGAGAGACCCAGTACTTC
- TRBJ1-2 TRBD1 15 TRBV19 CASSIAGTGERGYTF TGTGCCAGTAGTATCGCCGGGACAGGGGAGCGTGGCTACACCTTC
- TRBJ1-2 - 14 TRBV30 CAWSRTGTNYGYTF TGTGCCTGGAGCCGGACCGGCACTAACTATGGCTACACCTTC
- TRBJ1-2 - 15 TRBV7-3 CASSLSGGVGYGYTF TGTGCCAGCAGCTTAAGTGGGGGGGTAGGCTATGGCTACACCTTC
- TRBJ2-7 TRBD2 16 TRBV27 CASSLLAGGPKYEQYF TGTGCCAGCAGTTTGCTAGCGGGAGGGCCTAAGTACGAGCAGTACTTC
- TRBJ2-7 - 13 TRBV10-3 CAIRTSGGLEQYF TGTGCCATCAGAACATCAGGGGGACTGGAGCAGTACTTC
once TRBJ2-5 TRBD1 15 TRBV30 CAWSVITGGKETQYF TGTGCCTGGAGTGTTATTACAGGGGGAAAAGAGACCCAGTACTTC
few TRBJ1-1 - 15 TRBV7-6 CASSLSAGVNTEAFF TGTGCCAGCAGCTTATCGGCAGGGGTGAACACTGAAGCTTTCTTT
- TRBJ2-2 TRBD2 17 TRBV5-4 CASSVGLAGMYTGELFF TGTGCCAGCAGCGTAGGACTAGCGGGAATGTACACCGGGGAGCTGTTTTTT
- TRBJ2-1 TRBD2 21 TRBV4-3 CASSQEGRTSGRLSSYNEQFF TGCGCCAGCAGCCAAGAGGGTAGGACTAGCGGGCGCCTGAGCTCCTACAATGAGCAGTTCTTC
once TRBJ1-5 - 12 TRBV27 CASSSNLQPQHF TGTGCCAGCAGTTCTAATTTACAGCCCCAGCATTTT
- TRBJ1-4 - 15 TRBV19 CASSSGDATNEKLFF TGTGCCAGTAGTAGTGGGGATGCAACTAATGAAAAACTGTTTTTT
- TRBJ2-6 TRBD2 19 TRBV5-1 CASSFQKRGLISGANVLTF TGCGCCAGCAGCTTCCAGAAGCGGGGACTCATCTCTGGGGCCAACGTCCTGACTTTC